The next 22 T cell receptor beta chains were all read from a single sample in a study of OX40 agonist ivuxolimab in advanced cancers. The repertoire was sequenced with immunoSEQ multiplex PCR; TCRdb's copy has only in-frame clones and lacks some. This table has some 66,000 clones, less than 85% appearing once. The sequences come from CD4+ or CD8+ T cells sorted from blood, collected in a trial of the OX40 agonist ivuxolimab. These receptors came from an adult with an advanced solid tumor such as melanoma, head and neck, liver or kidney cancer.

The chain is built from TRBV5-6 and TRBJ2-4; D is perhaps TRBD1 or TRBD2 (5 bases each). Germline V gene lookup returns CDR1 SGHDT and CDR2 YYEEEE. V shed 3 bases and J shed 7 bases, with 17 bases lying between them. The CDR3 is 15 amino acids. The CDR3 bases are TGTGCCAGCAGCTCCGGGACGAAATCCGGTAACATTCAGTACTTC. As protein: CASSSGTKSGNIQYF.

The chain couples TRBV6-6 to TRBJ2-1; perhaps D is TRBD1 or TRBD2 (7 bases each). CDR1 and CDR2 (germline): MNHNY, SVGAGI (reference sequence). Deletions cut 6 bases from V and 5 bases from J, with 14 bases between. The CDR3 totals 14 residues. The CDR3 here is CASRSSGGDNEQFF. Here the CDR3 DNA reads TGTGCCAGCAGGTCTTCAGGGGGGGACAATGAGCAGTTCTTC.

The chain employs TRBV4-1 and TRBJ1-5; 7 nucleotides align to TRBD1. The CDR3 has 15 residues. V lost 3 bases to trimming and J lost 2 bases; unmatched junction nucleotides: 4. Germline CDR1 MGHRA, CDR2 YSYEKL. The CDR3 DNA is TGCGCCAGCAGCCAGGTAGGGGGCGGCAATCAGCCCCAGCATTTT. Translating it yields CASSQVGGGNQPQHF.

Points on this clone: Germline and junction disagree at one end, which may indicate a read error. J is TRBJ2-5 and V is TRBV7-6; 7 nucleotides agree with TRBD1. The CDR3 runs 15 residues. CDR1 is SGHVS and CDR2 is FNYEAQ in the germline V gene. CDR3: CASSLGDSGWETQYF. The CDR3 DNA reads as TGTGCCAGCAGTTTAGGGGACAGCGGTTGGGAGACCCAGTACTTC. The full variable domain, completed using reference TRBV7-6 and TRBJ2-5, is GAGVSQSPRYKVTKRGQDVALRCDPISGHVSLYWYRQALGQGPEFLTYFNYEAQQDKSGLPNDRFSAERPEGSISTLTIQRTEQRDSAMYRCASSLGDSGWETQYFGPGTRLLVL.

V is TRBV5-4 and J is TRBJ1-1; D unresolved. Trimming took off 2 bases at V and 0 bases at J, with 8 bases between the two ends. This CDR3 contains 14 residues. The germline V gene has CDR1 SGHNT and CDR2 YYREEE (reference sequence). The CDR3 here is CASSFSRMNTEAFF. The CDR3 DNA follows: TGTGCCAGCAGCTTTTCCAGGATGAACACTGAAGCTTTCTTT.

The chain combines TRBV7-2 with TRBJ2-5; a weak D match, TRBD1 (5 bases). Germline assignment: CDR1 SGHTA and CDR2 FQGNSA. V gave up 3 bases and J gave up 1 base, with 15 bases separating them. The CDR3 sequence is 16 residues long. The CDR3 here is CASSLLGPTSQETQYF. As DNA, the CDR3 is TGTGCCAGCAGCTTGCTGGGGCCCACGTCCCAAGAGACCCAGTACTTC.

This chain links TRBV28 with TRBJ2-5, with 11 nucleotides matching TRBD1. In germline, CDR1 is MDHEN, CDR2 SYDVKM. The CDR3 covers 16 residues. The V and J ends lost 5 bases and 4 bases, in that order; junction bases with no gene match: 9. Here the CDR3 DNA reads TGTGCCAGCAGTCCGGGGGGACAGGGGGAAGGAGAGACCCAGTACTTC. Translated: CASSPGGQGEGETQYF.

This chain uses TRBV6-1 with TRBJ2-5; D not certain. The J call could be wrong; TRBJ2-7 is a better fit for the DNA end. The CDR3 spans 12 residues. Looked up from germline, CDR1 is MNHNS and CDR2 is SASEGT. The CDR3 is CASSDPGYEQYF. CDR3 sequence (DNA): TGTGCCAGCAGTGACCCTGGATACGAGCAGTACTTC.

The chain carries TRBV5-1 and TRBJ1-2, with TRBD1 matching over 7 bases. CDR1 is SGHRS and CDR2 is YFSETQ in the germline V gene. The CDR3 has 14 residues. The V segment lost 3 bases and the J segment 5 bases; nucleotides outside the gene matches: 7. The CDR3: CASSSPGTAYGYTF. The CDR3 coding sequence is TGCGCCAGCAGCTCGCCCGGGACAGCTTATGGCTACACCTTC. The full variable domain, with the rest looked up from reference TRBV5-1 and TRBJ1-2, is KAGVTQTPRYLIKTRGQQVTLSCSPISGHRSVSWYQQTPGQGLQFLFEYFSETQRNKGNFPGRFSGRQFSNSRSEMNVSTLELGDSALYLCASSSPGTAYGYTFGSGTRLTVV.

The chain employs TRBV10-2 and TRBJ2-3, with D tentatively TRBD2 (6 bases). There are 15 residues in the CDR3. Trimming took off 3 bases at V and 3 bases at J, with 13 bases between the two ends. CDR1 and CDR2 from the germline V gene are WSHSY and SAAADI. The CDR3 nucleotides are TGCGCCAGCAGTGACAAGGGCGGGAATACAGATACGCAGTATTTT. It yields the protein CASSDKGGNTDTQYF.

This chain joins TRBV6-1 and TRBJ2-3, with TRBD2 as a possible D gene (5 bases). The CDR3 is 16 residues long. Trimming shortened V by 3 bases and J by 6 bases, and 19 bases separated the two germline ends. From germline, CDR1 is MNHNS and CDR2 SASEGT. The CDR3 loop reads CASSDLDLGGVDTQYF. The CDR3 bases are TGTGCCAGCAGTGACTTGGACCTCGGAGGCGTGGATACGCAGTATTTT.

The rearrangement uses TRBV19 and TRBJ1-3; D possibly corresponds to TRBD1 (6 bases). Germline V gene lookup returns CDR1 LNHDA and CDR2 SQIVND (reference sequence). The CDR3 length is 17 residues. V shed 3 bases and J shed 1 base, with 16 bases lying between them. The CDR3 loop is CASSIGRGDRSGNTIYF. CDR3 DNA: TGTGCCAGTAGTATCGGCAGGGGCGATAGGTCTGGAAACACCATATATTTT.

In this sample, this clone turned up once. The chain employs TRBV28 and TRBJ2-3; 9 positions match TRBD1. Trimming removed 3 bases from V and 4 bases from J; junction bases left unmatched: 14. CDR3 length: 18 residues. Germline CDR1 and CDR2: MDHEN and SYDVKM. The CDR3 DNA reads as TGTGCCAGCAGTTTTCGTGACAGGGGGAGAACTAGAGCAGATACGCAGTATTTT. Protein sequence: CASSFRDRGRTRADTQYF.

This chain connects TRBV30 to TRBJ2-7; 8 positions agree with TRBD2. V lost 5 bases to trimming and J lost 0 bases; unmatched junction nucleotides: 6. From germline, CDR1 is GTSNPN and CDR2 SVGIG (reference sequence). CDR3 length: 14 amino acids. The CDR3 here is CAWGSGGSSYEQYF. The CDR3 nucleotides are TGTGCCTGGGGGTCGGGAGGGAGCTCCTACGAGCAGTACTTC.

J is TRBJ1-4 and V is TRBV6-6; TRBD1 agrees at 11 bases. The V and J ends lost 5 bases and 6 bases, in that order; junction bases with no gene match: 5. The germline V gene has CDR1 MNHNY and CDR2 SVGAGI (reference sequence). The CDR3 is 15 amino acids. The CDR3 bases are TGTGCCAGCAGTGCCCCGGGACAGGGGGATGAAAAACTGTTTTTT. Its protein is CASSAPGQGDEKLFF.

The chain links TRBV6-1 to TRBJ1-6; D unclear. The germline gives CDR1 MNHNS, CDR2 SASEGT. Trimming took 2 bases from V and 0 from J, leaving 11 bases between them. The CDR3 loop spans 17 amino acids. This CDR3 is CASSELGVNSYNSPLHF. As DNA, the CDR3 is TGTGCCAGCAGTGAACTTGGGGTTAACTCCTATAATTCACCCCTCCACTTT.

As for this clone: Mismatch with germline at one junction end may stem from a read error. The V and J genes are TRBV7-9 and TRBJ2-5; 8 positions match TRBD2. The length of the CDR3 is 15 residues. The germline V gene has CDR1 SEHNR and CDR2 FQNEAQ (reference sequence). As DNA, the CDR3 is TGTGCCAGCAGATTAGGGCGCGGGGGGATGGAGACCCAGTACTTC. It is translated as CASRLGRGGMETQYF.

J is TRBJ2-3 and V is TRBV6-6; D remains ambiguous. V lost 5 bases, J lost 6 bases, and 18 bases lay in between. The CDR3 is 15 residues long. The V gene's germline CDR1 is MNHNY and CDR2 SVGAGI (reference sequence). The CDR3 spells CASSIRQALGDTQYF. The CDR3 nucleotides read TGTGCCAGCAGTATCCGGCAGGCCCTAGGGGATACGCAGTATTTT.

The chain links TRBV5-4 to TRBJ1-1; no reliable D call. Looked up from germline, CDR1 is SGHNT and CDR2 is YYREEE (reference sequence). The CDR3 length is 15 residues. V gave up 1 base and J gave up 1 base, with 11 bases separating them. For the CDR3, the DNA is TGTGCCAGCAGCTTGAAAGCGGGTGGGAACACTGAAGCTTTCTTT. It specifies CASSLKAGGNTEAFF.

V gene TRBV2 combines with J gene TRBJ1-1, with D perhaps TRBD1 (6 bases). Germline V gives CDR1 SNHLY, CDR2 FYNNEI. The CDR3 has 16 residues. V lost 7 bases and J 1 base, leaving 19 bases between the germline ends. The CDR3 DNA reads TGTGCCAGCAATACAGGGAGGGTGCTCGAGAACACTGAAGCTTTCTTT. It yields the protein CASNTGRVLENTEAFF.

The V and J genes are TRBV7-3 and TRBJ2-1, with TRBD2 matching 11 bases. The CDR3 totals 15 residues. Germline CDR1 reads SGHTA; CDR2 reads FQGTGA. V shed 4 bases, J shed 9 bases, and the junction held 8 bases outside the gene matches. The CDR3: CASSWGLAEGSEQFF. The CDR3 DNA reads as TGTGCCAGCAGCTGGGGACTAGCGGAGGGTAGTGAGCAGTTCTTC.

The chain employs TRBV2 and TRBJ1-2; the match to TRBD1 covers 7 bases. The CDR3 contains 15 residues. CDR1 is SNHLY, CDR2 FYNNEI, per germline. V lost 0 bases, J lost 6 bases, and 7 bases stayed unmatched. The chain's CDR3 is CASSEARTGGDGYTF. The CDR3 DNA sequence: TGTGCCAGCAGTGAAGCGCGGACAGGAGGGGATGGCTACACCTTC.